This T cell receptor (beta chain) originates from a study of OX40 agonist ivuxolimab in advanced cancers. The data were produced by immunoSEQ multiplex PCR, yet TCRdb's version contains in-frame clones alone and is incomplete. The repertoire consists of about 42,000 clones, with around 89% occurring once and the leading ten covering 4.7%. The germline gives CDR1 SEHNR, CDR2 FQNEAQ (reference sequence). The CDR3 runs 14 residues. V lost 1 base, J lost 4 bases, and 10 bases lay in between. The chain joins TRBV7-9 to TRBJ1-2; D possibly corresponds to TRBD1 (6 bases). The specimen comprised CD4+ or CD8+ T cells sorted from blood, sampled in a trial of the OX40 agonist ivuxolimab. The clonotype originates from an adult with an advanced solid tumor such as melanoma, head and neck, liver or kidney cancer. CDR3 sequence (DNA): TGTGCCAGCAGCTTAGAGACAGGCGCCTATGGCTACACCTTC. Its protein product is CASSLETGAYGYTF.